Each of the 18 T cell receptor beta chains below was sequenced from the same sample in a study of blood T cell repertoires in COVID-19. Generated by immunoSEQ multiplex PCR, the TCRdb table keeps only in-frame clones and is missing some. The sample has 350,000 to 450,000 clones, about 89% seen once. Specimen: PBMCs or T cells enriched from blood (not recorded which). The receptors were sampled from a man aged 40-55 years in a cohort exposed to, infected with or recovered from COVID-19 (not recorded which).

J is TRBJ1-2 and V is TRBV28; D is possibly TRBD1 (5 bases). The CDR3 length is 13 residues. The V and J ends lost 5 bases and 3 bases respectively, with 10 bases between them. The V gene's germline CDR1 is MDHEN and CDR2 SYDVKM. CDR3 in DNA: TGTGCCAGCAGTGTGGACACTTACTATGGCTACACCTTC. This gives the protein CASSVDTYYGYTF.

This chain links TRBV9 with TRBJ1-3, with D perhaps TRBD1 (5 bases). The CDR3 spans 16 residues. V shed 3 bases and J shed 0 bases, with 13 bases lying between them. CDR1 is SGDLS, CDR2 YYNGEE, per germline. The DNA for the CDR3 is TGTGCCAGCAGCGCCACGGACATATTCTCTGGAAACACCATATATTTT. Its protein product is CASSATDIFSGNTIYF.

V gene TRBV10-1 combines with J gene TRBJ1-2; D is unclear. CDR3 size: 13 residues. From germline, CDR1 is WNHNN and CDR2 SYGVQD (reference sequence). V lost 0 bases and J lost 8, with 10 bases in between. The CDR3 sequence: CASSESPGGGYTF. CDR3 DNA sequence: TGCGCCAGCAGTGAGTCGCCGGGAGGAGGCTACACCTTC.

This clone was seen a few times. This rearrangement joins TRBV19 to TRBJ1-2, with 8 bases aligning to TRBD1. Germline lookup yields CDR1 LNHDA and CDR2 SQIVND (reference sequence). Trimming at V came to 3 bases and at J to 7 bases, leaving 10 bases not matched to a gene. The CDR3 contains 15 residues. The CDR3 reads CASSIPGQGRGGYTF. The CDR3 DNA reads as TGTGCCAGTAGTATCCCTGGACAGGGTAGAGGTGGCTACACCTTC.

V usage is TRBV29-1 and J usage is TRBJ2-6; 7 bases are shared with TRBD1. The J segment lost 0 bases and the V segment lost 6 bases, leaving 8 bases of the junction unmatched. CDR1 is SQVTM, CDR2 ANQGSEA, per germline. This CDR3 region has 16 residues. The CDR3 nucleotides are TGCAGCGTACGGACAGGAAATCTCTCTGGGGCCAACGTCCTGACTTTC. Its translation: CSVRTGNLSGANVLTF.

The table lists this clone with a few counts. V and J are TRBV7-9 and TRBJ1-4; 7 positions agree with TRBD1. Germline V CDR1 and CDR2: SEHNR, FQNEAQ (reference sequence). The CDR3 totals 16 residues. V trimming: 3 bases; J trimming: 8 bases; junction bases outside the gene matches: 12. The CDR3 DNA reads TGTGCCAGCAGCTTCCTAGACAGGGCTGGGGGAGAAAAACTGTTTTTT. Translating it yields CASSFLDRAGGEKLFF.

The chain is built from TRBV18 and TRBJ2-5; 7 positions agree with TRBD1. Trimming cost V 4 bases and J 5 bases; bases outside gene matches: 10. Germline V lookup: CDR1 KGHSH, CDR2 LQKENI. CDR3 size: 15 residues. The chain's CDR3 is CASSQRQGVGETQYF. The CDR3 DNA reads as TGTGCCAGCTCACAACGACAGGGCGTCGGGGAGACCCAGTACTTC.

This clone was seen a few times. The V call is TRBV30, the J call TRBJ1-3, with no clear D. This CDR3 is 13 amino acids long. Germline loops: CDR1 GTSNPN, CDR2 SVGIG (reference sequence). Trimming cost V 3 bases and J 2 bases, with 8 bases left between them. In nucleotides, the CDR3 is TGTGCCTGGAGCCCGCTAACTGGAAACACCATATATTTT. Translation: CAWSPLTGNTIYF.

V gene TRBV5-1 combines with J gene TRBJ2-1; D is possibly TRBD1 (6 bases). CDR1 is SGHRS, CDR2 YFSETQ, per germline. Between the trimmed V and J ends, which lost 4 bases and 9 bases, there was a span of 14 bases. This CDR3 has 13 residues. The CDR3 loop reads CASSLKQGTEQFF. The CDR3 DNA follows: TGCGCCAGCAGCCTTAAACAGGGAACTGAGCAGTTCTTC.

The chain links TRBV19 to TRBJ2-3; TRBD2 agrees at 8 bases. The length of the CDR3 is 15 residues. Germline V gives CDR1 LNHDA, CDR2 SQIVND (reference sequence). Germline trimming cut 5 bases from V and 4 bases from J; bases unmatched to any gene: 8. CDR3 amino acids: CASSSGTRIPDTQYF. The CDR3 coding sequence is TGTGCCAGTAGTTCCGGGACTAGGATTCCAGATACGCAGTATTTT.

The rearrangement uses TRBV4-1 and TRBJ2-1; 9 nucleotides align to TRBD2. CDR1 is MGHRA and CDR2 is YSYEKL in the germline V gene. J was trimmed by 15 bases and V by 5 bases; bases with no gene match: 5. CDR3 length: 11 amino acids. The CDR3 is CASSDSGSPFF. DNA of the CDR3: TGCGCCAGCAGCGATAGCGGGAGTCCGTTCTTC.

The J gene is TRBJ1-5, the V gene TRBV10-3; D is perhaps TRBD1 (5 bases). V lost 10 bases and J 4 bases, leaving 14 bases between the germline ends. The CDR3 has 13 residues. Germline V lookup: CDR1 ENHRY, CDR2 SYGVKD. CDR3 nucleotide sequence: TGTGCCAGTACCGGGACTCTTAATCAGCCCCAGCATTTT. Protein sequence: CASTGTLNQPQHF.

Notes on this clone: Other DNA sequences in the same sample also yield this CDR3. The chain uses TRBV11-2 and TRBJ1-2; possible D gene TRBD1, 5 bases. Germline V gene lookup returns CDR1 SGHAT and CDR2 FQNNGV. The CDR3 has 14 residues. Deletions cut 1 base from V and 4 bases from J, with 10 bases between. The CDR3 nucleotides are TGTGCCAGCAGCTTAGTTGGGCAGGGCTATGGCTACACCTTC. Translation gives CASSLVGQGYGYTF. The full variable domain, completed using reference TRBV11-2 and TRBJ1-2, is EAGVAQSPRYKIIEKRQSVAFWCNPISGHATLYWYQQILGQGPKLLIQFQNNGVVDDSQLPKDRFSAERLKGVDSTLKIQPAKLEDSAVYLCASSLVGQGYGYTFGSGTRLTVV.

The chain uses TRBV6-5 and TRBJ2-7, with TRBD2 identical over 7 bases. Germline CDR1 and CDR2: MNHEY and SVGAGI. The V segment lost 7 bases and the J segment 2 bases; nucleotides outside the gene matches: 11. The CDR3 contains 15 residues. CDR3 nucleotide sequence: TGTGCCAGCATCATTGGGGAGGGGACTGCCTACGAGCAGTACTTC. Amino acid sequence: CASIIGEGTAYEQYF.

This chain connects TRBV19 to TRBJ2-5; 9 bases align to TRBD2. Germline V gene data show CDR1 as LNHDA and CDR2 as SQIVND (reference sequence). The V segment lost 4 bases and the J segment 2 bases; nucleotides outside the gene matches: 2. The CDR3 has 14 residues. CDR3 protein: CASSTTSGQETQYF. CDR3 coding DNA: TGTGCCAGTAGTACGACTAGCGGACAAGAGACCCAGTACTTC.

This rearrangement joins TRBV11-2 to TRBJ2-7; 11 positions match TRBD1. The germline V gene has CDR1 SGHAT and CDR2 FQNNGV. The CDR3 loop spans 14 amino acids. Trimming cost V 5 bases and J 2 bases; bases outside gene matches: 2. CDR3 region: CASSLGQGAYEQYF. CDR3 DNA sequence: TGTGCCAGCAGCCTGGGACAGGGGGCCTACGAGCAGTACTTC.

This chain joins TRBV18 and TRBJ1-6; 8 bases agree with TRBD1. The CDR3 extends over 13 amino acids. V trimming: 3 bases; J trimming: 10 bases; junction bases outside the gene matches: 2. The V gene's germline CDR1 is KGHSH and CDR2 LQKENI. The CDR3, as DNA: TGTGCCAGCTCACCGGACAGGGAGTCACCCCTCCACTTT. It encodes CASSPDRESPLHF.

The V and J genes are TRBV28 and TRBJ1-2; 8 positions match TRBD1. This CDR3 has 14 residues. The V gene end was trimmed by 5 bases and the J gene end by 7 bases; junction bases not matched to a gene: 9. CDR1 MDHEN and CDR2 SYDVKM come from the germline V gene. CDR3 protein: CASSPTFGQGGYTF. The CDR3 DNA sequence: TGTGCCAGCAGTCCCACCTTCGGACAGGGTGGCTACACCTTC.